One sample yielded the 24 T cell receptor beta chains listed below, sequenced in a study of cytotoxic CD8 clonotypes in ibrutinib-treated CLL. This table comes from immunoSEQ multiplex PCR, and its TCRdb copy is limited to in-frame clones, with some not included. The sample shows some 130,000 clones, approximately 90% of them seen only once. The source material was PBMCs, sampled after 12 months of ibrutinib treatment. The source of these receptors is a human donor with chronic lymphocytic leukemia.

The chain is built from TRBV19 and TRBJ2-1, with 9 bases lining up with TRBD2. This CDR3 contains 17 residues. Germline values: CDR1 LNHDA, CDR2 SQIVND (reference sequence). J was trimmed by 0 bases and V by 6 bases; bases with no gene match: 9. CDR3 residues: CASRGLASGNSYNEQFF. The CDR3 coding sequence is TGTGCCAGTAGAGGTCTGGCTAGCGGGAACTCCTACAATGAGCAGTTCTTC.

This clone has more than one count but fewer than ten. V gene TRBV7-9 combines with J gene TRBJ2-2; the match to TRBD2 covers 8 bases. Germline-derived CDR1 and CDR2 are SEHNR and FQNEAQ (reference sequence). Unmatched junction bases numbered 12, after V lost 2 bases and J lost 4 bases. CDR3 length: 18 residues. The CDR3: CASSLTASGLGGTGELFF. CDR3 nucleotides: TGTGCCAGCAGCTTAACCGCTTCGGGACTAGGGGGCACCGGGGAGCTGTTTTTT.

The rearrangement joins TRBV7-8 to TRBJ2-3; D is unclear. CDR1 and CDR2 from the germline V gene are SGHVS and FQNEAQ. The CDR3 is made up of 14 amino acids. The V and J ends lost 3 bases and 0 bases respectively, with 7 bases between them. CDR3 in amino acids: CASSFQPSTDTQYF. The CDR3 coding sequence is TGTGCCAGCAGCTTCCAGCCAAGCACAGATACGCAGTATTTT.

The chain is built from TRBV28 and TRBJ1-5; D is unresolved. Trimming removed 6 bases at V and 5 bases at J, with 17 bases between. The CDR3 spans 15 residues. Per germline, CDR1 MDHEN and CDR2 SYDVKM. The CDR3 reads CASRSDPPEDQPQHF. The CDR3 DNA reads TGTGCCAGCAGGTCCGACCCCCCTGAGGATCAGCCCCAGCATTTT. Complete variable domain (other parts from reference TRBV28 and TRBJ1-5): DVKVTQSSRYLVKRTGEKVFLECVQDMDHENMFWYRQDPGLGLRLIYFSYDVKMKEKGDIPEGYSVSREKKERFSLILESASTNQTSMYLCASRSDPPEDQPQHFGDGTRLSIL.

V and J are TRBV5-4 and TRBJ2-5; 14 bases fit TRBD2. The CDR3 runs 18 residues. Germline values: CDR1 SGHNT, CDR2 YYREEE (reference sequence). V lost 4 bases and J lost 2; bases outside the gene matches: 10. The CDR3 protein is CASSTGLAGDWSQETQYF. The CDR3 DNA sequence: TGTGCCAGCAGCACGGGACTAGCGGGAGATTGGAGTCAAGAGACCCAGTACTTC.

This clone was counted a single time. The chain carries TRBV2 and TRBJ2-1; D unclear. The CDR3 totals 13 residues. Per germline, CDR1 SNHLY and CDR2 FYNNEI. Between the trimmed V and J ends, which lost 7 bases and 0 bases, there was a span of 7 bases. Here the CDR3 DNA reads TGTGCCAGCAAACAAACCTCCTACAATGAGCAGTTCTTC. Its protein product is CASKQTSYNEQFF.

The J gene is TRBJ1-1, the V gene TRBV19; D is unresolved. The V gene lost 6 bases and the J gene lost 6 bases, with 11 bases spanning the gap. Looked up from germline, CDR1 is LNHDA and CDR2 is SQIVND (reference sequence). The CDR3 has 12 residues. DNA of the CDR3: TGTGCCAGTAGGATCGATGGGGCTGAAGCTTTCTTT. Translating gives CASRIDGAEAFF.

V is TRBV18 and J is TRBJ2-7; tentative D call: TRBD1 (5 bases). The CDR3 length is 16 residues. V lost 1 base and J lost 0, with 13 bases in between. The germline gives CDR1 KGHSH, CDR2 LQKENI. CDR3 sequence: CASSPQSYRSSYEQYF. For the CDR3, the DNA is TGTGCCAGCTCACCACAGAGTTACAGGAGCTCCTACGAGCAGTACTTC.

The chain joins TRBV6-6 to TRBJ2-7; no reliable D call. V was pared by 2 bases and J by 3 bases, with 11 bases between. Germline V lookup: CDR1 MNHNY, CDR2 SVGAGI (reference sequence). The CDR3 consists of 14 residues. Here the CDR3 DNA reads TGTGCCAGCAGTTACGGGCAGGTCTTCTACGAGCAGTACTTC. This encodes CASSYGQVFYEQYF.

This clone appeared a single time. Germline is not matched at one junction end, which may reflect a read error. V gene TRBV29-1 combines with J gene TRBJ2-3; the match to TRBD1 covers 8 bases. Looked up from germline, CDR1 is SQVTM and CDR2 is ANQGSEA. This CDR3 contains 14 residues. The CDR3 region is CSFEKGQGTDTQYF. The CDR3 DNA follows: TGCAGCTTTGAGAAGGGACAGGGCACAGATACGCAGTATTTT.

This rearrangement joins TRBV7-3 to TRBJ2-3; maybe TRBD1 (5 bases). Trimming pared 5 bases from V and 4 bases from J, leaving 10 bases between. Per the germline V gene, CDR1 is SGHTA and CDR2 is FQGTGA. The CDR3 contains 13 residues. The CDR3 region has the DNA TGTGCCAGCAGCCCGAGGACACCAGATACGCAGTATTTT. Its translation is CASSPRTPDTQYF.

V gene TRBV10-1 combines with J gene TRBJ1-1; 10 bases agree with TRBD1. CDR1 is WNHNN and CDR2 is SYGVQD in the germline V gene (reference sequence). J was trimmed by 4 bases and V by 8 bases; bases with no gene match: 4. The CDR3 has 13 residues. In nucleotides, the CDR3 is TGCGCCAGCTCGGGACAGGGGAGCACTGAAGCTTTCTTT. It yields the protein CASSGQGSTEAFF.

The rearrangement joins TRBV6-4 to TRBJ2-2; a weak D match, TRBD2 (6 bases). The CDR3 consists of 15 residues. Per the germline V gene, CDR1 is MRHNA and CDR2 is SNTAGT. Trimming removed 7 bases at V and 4 bases at J, with 16 bases between. The CDR3 DNA reads TGTGCCAGCATGGTCTCGGGAGTGGCCACCGGGGAGCTGTTTTTT. Encoded protein: CASMVSGVATGELFF.

V and J are TRBV5-1 and TRBJ2-7; tentative D call: TRBD1 (6 bases). The germline V gene has CDR1 SGHRS and CDR2 YFSETQ. Trimming cost V 1 base and J 7 bases, with 9 bases left between them. CDR3 length equals 12 residues. The CDR3 region is CASSLNRVEQYF. The CDR3 DNA is TGCGCCAGCAGCTTGAACAGGGTAGAGCAGTACTTC.

A single count supports this clone. The rearrangement joins TRBV28 to TRBJ2-2, with D perhaps matching TRBD2 (6 bases). CDR1 and CDR2 from the germline V gene are MDHEN and SYDVKM. The CDR3 runs 15 residues. The ends were cut back, 8 bases at V and 2 bases at J, with 15 bases in the middle. The CDR3 is CASHAGFLNTGELFF. CDR3 nucleotides: TGTGCCAGCCATGCGGGGTTTCTCAACACCGGGGAGCTGTTTTTT.

The chain recombines TRBV27 with TRBJ2-2, with D perhaps TRBD1 or TRBD2 (6 bases each). This CDR3 is 15 amino acids long. With 2 bases removed from V and 2 bases from J, the gap between germline ends came to 9 bases. Germline lookup yields CDR1 MNHEY and CDR2 SMNVEV (reference sequence). The CDR3 coding sequence is TGTGCCAGCAGTTTAAGGGGGGCAAACACCGGGGAGCTGTTTTTT. Protein sequence: CASSLRGANTGELFF.

This clone is a singleton in its sample. The chain carries TRBV19 and TRBJ2-7; tentatively, D is TRBD2 (5 bases). The CDR3 sequence is 14 residues long. V was shortened by 7 bases and J by 0 bases, with 13 bases between the two germline ends. Germline-derived CDR1 and CDR2 are LNHDA and SQIVND (reference sequence). CDR3 residues: CASKDSQSSYEQYF. CDR3 DNA sequence: TGTGCCAGTAAGGACTCTCAGAGCTCCTACGAGCAGTACTTC.

The chain uses TRBV28 and TRBJ2-2; 14 bases fit TRBD2. The germline CDR1 and CDR2 sequences are MDHEN and SYDVKM. V lost 3 bases and J lost 7; bases outside the gene matches: 7. This CDR3 region has 17 residues. The CDR3 sequence is CASSFRLAGGPDGELFF. The CDR3, as DNA: TGTGCCAGCAGTTTTAGACTAGCGGGAGGGCCCGACGGGGAGCTGTTTTTT.

This chain uses TRBV28 with TRBJ2-7, with 12 bases matching TRBD2. There are 17 residues in the CDR3. The junction had 11 bases not matched to a gene; V was cut back by 2 bases and J by 6 bases. Germline assignment: CDR1 MDHEN and CDR2 SYDVKM. CDR3 nucleotides: TGTGCCAGCAGTTTAAGACTAGCGGGAGTCTTTCAGAGCGAGCAGTACTTC. It codes for CASSLRLAGVFQSEQYF.

This rearrangement joins TRBV30 to TRBJ1-1, with D unclear. With 0 bases removed from V and 0 bases from J, the gap between germline ends came to 20 bases. The CDR3 runs 18 residues. Germline V gene sequence: CDR1 GTSNPN, CDR2 SVGIG (reference sequence). In nucleotides, the CDR3 is TGTGCCTGGAGTGTTTATTGGACGCGTGATTCCATGAACACTGAAGCTTTCTTT. Translating gives CAWSVYWTRDSMNTEAFF.

V and J are TRBV27 and TRBJ2-7, with 8 bases lining up with TRBD1. The CDR3 runs to 16 residues. Germline trimming cut 6 bases from V and 3 bases from J; bases unmatched to any gene: 13. Germline CDR1 is MNHEY and CDR2 is SMNVEV (reference sequence). In DNA, the CDR3 is TGTGCCAGCAGCTCATACGGGGGACAGGTTGACTACGAGCAGTACTTC. Its protein product is CASSSYGGQVDYEQYF.

V usage is TRBV28 and J usage is TRBJ1-2; TRBD1 might be the D (5 bases). V shed 4 bases and J shed 4 bases, with 10 bases lying between them. In germline, CDR1 is MDHEN, CDR2 SYDVKM. The CDR3 runs to 13 residues. The CDR3 protein is CASSWDGFYGYTF. Here the CDR3 DNA reads TGTGCCAGCAGTTGGGACGGATTCTATGGCTACACCTTC.

The chain combines TRBV15 with TRBJ2-1, with 10 nucleotides matching TRBD2. The CDR3 sequence is 17 residues long. V was clipped by 0 bases and J by 8 bases; unmatched bases: 10. CDR1 is LNHNV and CDR2 is YYDKDF in the germline V gene (reference sequence). The CDR3 region has the DNA TGTGCCACCAGCAGAGAGCCGGGGGGGACTAGCGCAGATGAGCAGTTCTTC. Translated, it gives CATSREPGGTSADEQFF. Based on the CDR3 plus reference TRBV15 and TRBJ2-1, the full variable domain is DAMVIQNPRYQVTQFGKPVTLSCSQTLNHNVMYWYQQKSSQAPKLLFHYYDKDFNNEADTPDNFQSRRPNTSFCFLDIRSPGLGDTAMYLCATSREPGGTSADEQFFGPGTRLTVL.

This clone was observed a single time. V and J are TRBV28 and TRBJ1-2; perhaps TRBD1 as D (5 bases). This CDR3 is built from 13 residues. V was clipped by 7 bases and J by 6 bases, with 15 bases between them. Looked up from germline, CDR1 is MDHEN and CDR2 is SYDVKM. The CDR3 sequence is CASIPTGGNGYTF. The CDR3 nucleotides read TGTGCCAGCATACCAACAGGAGGGAATGGCTACACCTTC.